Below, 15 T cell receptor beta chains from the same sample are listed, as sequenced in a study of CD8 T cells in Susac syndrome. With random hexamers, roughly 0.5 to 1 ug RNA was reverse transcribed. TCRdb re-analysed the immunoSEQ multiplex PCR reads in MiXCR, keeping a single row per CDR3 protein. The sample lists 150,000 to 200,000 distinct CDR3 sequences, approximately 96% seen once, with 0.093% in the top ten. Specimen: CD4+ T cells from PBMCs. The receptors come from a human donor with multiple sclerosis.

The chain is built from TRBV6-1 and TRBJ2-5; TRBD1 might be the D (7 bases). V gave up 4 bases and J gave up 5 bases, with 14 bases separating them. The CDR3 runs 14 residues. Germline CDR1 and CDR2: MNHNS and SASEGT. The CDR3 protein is CASSADREVETQYF. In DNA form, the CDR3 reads TGTGCCAGCAGTGCCGACAGGGAGGTCGAGACCCAGTACTTC.

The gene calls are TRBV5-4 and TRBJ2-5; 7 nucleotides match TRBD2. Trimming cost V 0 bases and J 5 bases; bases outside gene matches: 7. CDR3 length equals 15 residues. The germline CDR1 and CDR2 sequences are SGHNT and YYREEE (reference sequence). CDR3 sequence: CASSLDRRGGETQYF. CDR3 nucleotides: TGTGCCAGCAGCTTGGATCGGAGGGGAGGGGAGACCCAGTACTTC.

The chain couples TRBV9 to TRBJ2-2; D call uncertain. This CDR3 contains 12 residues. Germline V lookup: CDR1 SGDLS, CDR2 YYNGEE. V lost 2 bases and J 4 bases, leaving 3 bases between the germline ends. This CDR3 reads CASSVRTGELFF. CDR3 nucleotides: TGTGCCAGCAGCGTCCGCACCGGGGAGCTGTTTTTT.

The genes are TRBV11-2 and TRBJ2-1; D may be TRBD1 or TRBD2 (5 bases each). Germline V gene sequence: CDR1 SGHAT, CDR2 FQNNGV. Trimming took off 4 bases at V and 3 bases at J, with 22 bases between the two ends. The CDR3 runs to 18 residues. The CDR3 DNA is TGTGCCAGCAGCTACCCACGACAAACAGGTGGGAGCTACAATGAGCAGTTCTTC. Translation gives CASSYPRQTGGSYNEQFF.

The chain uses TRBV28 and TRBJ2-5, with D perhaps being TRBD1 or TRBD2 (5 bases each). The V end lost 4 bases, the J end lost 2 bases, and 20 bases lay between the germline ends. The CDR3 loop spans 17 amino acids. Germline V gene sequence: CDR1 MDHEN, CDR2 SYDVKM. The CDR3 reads CASSSGLLAGSQETQYF. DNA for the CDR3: TGTGCCAGCAGTTCGGGGTTGCTGGCAGGGTCACAAGAGACCCAGTACTTC.

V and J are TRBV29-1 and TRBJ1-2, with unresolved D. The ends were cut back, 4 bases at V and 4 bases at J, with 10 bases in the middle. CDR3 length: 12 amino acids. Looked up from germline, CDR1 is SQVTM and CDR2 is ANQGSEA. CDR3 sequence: CSVAGIGYGYTF. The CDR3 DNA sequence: TGCAGCGTTGCAGGCATTGGCTATGGCTACACCTTC. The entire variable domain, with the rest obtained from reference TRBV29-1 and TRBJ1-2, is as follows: SAVISQKPSRDICQRGTSLTIQCQVDSQVTMMFWYRQQPGQSLTLIATANQGSEATYESGFVIDKFPISRPNLTFSTLTVSNMSPEDSSIYLCSVAGIGYGYTFGSGTRLTVV.

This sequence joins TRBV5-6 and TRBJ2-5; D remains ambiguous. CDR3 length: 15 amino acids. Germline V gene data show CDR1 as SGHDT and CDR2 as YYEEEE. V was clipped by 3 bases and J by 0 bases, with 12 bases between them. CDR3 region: CASSYPTIDQETQYF. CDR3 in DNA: TGTGCCAGCAGCTATCCCACTATAGACCAAGAGACCCAGTACTTC.

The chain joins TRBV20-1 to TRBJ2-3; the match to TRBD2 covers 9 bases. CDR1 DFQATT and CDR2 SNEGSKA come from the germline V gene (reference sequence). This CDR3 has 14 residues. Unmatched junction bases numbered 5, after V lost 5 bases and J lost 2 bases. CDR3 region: CSAPAGGNTDTQYF. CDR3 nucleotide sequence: TGCAGTGCTCCAGCGGGGGGAAACACAGATACGCAGTATTTT.

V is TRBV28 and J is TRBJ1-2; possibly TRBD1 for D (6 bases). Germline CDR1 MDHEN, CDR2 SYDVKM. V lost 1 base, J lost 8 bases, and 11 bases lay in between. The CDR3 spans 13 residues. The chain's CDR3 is CASSLLAGEGYTF. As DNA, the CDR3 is TGTGCCAGCAGTTTATTGGCAGGGGAAGGCTACACCTTC.

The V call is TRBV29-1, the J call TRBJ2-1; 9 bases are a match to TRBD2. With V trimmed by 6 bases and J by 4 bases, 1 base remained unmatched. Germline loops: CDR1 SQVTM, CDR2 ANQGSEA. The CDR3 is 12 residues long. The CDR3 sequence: CSVAGGYNEQFF. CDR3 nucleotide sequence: TGCAGCGTAGCGGGGGGTTACAATGAGCAGTTCTTC.

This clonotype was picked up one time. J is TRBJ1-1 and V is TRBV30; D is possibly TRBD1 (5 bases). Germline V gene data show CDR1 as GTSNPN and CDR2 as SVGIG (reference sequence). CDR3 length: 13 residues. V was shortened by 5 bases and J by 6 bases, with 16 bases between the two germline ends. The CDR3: CAWDGGFRAEAFF. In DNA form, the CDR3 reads TGTGCCTGGGATGGGGGTTTTCGGGCTGAAGCTTTCTTT.

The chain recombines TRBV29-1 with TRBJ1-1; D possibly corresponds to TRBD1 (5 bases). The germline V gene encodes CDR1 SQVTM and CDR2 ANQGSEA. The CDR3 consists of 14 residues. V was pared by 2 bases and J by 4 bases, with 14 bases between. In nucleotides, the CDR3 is TGCAGCGTTGAACTTGGGGGTTGGGGCACTGAAGCTTTCTTT. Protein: CSVELGGWGTEAFF.

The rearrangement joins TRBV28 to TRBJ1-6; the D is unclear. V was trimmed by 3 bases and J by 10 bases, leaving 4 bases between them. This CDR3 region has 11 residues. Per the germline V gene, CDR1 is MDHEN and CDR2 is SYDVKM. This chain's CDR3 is CASSFDSPLHF. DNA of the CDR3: TGTGCCAGCAGTTTTGACTCACCCCTCCACTTT. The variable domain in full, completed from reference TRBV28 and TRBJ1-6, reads DVKVTQSSRYLVKRTGEKVFLECVQDMDHENMFWYRQDPGLGLRLIYFSYDVKMKEKGDIPEGYSVSREKKERFSLILESASTNQTSMYLCASSFDSPLHFGNGTRLTVT.

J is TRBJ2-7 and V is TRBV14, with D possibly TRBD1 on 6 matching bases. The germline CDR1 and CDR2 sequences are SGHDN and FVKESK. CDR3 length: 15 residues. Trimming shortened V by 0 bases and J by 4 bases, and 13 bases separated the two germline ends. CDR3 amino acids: CASSQDWGRGYEQYF. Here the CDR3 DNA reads TGTGCCAGCAGCCAAGATTGGGGCAGGGGATACGAGCAGTACTTC.

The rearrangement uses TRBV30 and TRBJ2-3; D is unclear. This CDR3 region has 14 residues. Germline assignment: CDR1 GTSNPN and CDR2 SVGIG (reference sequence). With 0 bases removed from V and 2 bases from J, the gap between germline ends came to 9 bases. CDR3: CAWSVLTPTDTQYF. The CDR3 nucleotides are TGTGCCTGGAGTGTACTGACACCCACAGATACGCAGTATTTT.